Here is one TCR beta chain with its context. There is no known antigen for this receptor. Within one base of it there is no much larger clone, and no base qualities were kept. The data were obtained in a study of CD8+ T cells in alopecia areata (dated by TCRdb to about 2018). Regarding the complete study: Treated patients were enrolled in an open-label pilot trial of oral tofacitinib, 5 to 10 mg twice daily, for moderate-to-severe alopecia areata. Tofacitinib was administered for 6 to 18 months, and 6 months of follow-up off drug were then conducted to assess delayed response and recurrence. In both human patients and the C3H/HeJ mouse model, the study applied high-throughput TCRbeta sequencing to look at T cell clonal expansion in alopecia areata. Scalp tissue and sorted CD4+ and CD8+ peripheral blood T cells from patchy and totalis/universalis alopecia areata patients and from healthy controls were covered by human TCRbeta sequencing. Patients on tofacitinib were biopsied at baseline and after 4 and 24 weeks of treatment, and several of the patients also had a later scalp biopsy. Scalp clonality was compared across normal scalp (n=4), patchy alopecia areata scalp (n=8), and alopecia totalis/universalis scalp (n=8). RNA came from the PAXgene miRNA kit for fixed scalp, the miRNeasy kit for PBMCs, and the RNeasy kit for mouse skin. immunoSEQ multiplex PCR using 35 Vbeta forward primers and 13 Jbeta reverse primers was used to amplify TCRbeta CDR3 regions.

The library was obtained by the immunoSEQ multiplex PCR assay. RNA was extracted from all samples and reverse transcribed into cDNA as template for TCR sequencing. SuperScript III was used for first-strand cDNA synthesis, primed with a 2:1 mix of oligo-dT and random hexamers. Amplification bias was assessed with a synthetic immune receptor repertoire, and residual bias was removed computationally. On the authors' methods: After raw reads were preprocessed to remove errors, the CDR3 was defined following IMGT conventions as running from the conserved cysteine to phenylalanine. To get clonality, Shannon entropy was normalized by log2 of the number of productive unique TCRs and the result was subtracted from 1. Whether each scalp clone was CD4 or CD8 was inferred by checking scalp TCRbeta sequences against the CD4 and CD8 repertoires from sorted blood. TCRdb carries this immuneACCESS record with in-frame sequences only. Its versions omit some clonotypes, under half of them owing to an unresolved V gene in the studies checked, with the rest unexplained. The DNA gave D and trimming, while V, J and clone size come from that table. This sample comprises roughly 130,000 clones, 58% of them detected only once. The top ten clonotypes cover less than 5.5% of the sample.

The CDR3 has 14 amino acids, counting the end cysteine and phenylalanine. Only the CDR3 part of the read is kept: 42 bases, read in frame from the first base. V and J are truncated by 0 bases and 7 bases respectively, leaving an intervening sequence of 13 bases. The germline V gene provides CDR1 SGDLS and CDR2 YYNGEE. In the paper's terms, the time point label means: baseline before oral tofacitinib. Peripheral blood and lesional scalp punch biopsies were obtained from patients with alopecia areata. PBMCs were isolated by density centrifugation and stained for CD3, CD4 and CD8, and CD4+ and CD8+ T cells were sorted on a FACSAria. General study outcomes and caveats: Resident alphabeta T cells in normal human skin are also sequenced, complicating scalp TCR repertoire analysis, unlike mouse skin dominated by gammadelta T cells. TCR sequences shared between patients were less clear than in mice, possibly partly because of HLA diversity in the patient population. Compared with normal scalp, lesional scalp, particularly in alopecia totalis/universalis, had higher clonality and more expanded CD8+ clones, which suggests antigenic drive.

The source material was CD4+ T cells sorted from blood, sampled at week 0. This TCR came from a human donor with alopecia areata. The chain was built from TRBV9 and TRBJ1-1; the D gene is perhaps TRBD1, from 5 matching bases. The encoded CDR3 is CASSVEPQGSEAFF. DNA sequence: TGTGCCAGCAGCGTAGAGCCGCAGGGAAGTGAAGCTTTCTTT.